The present T cell receptor beta chain was sequenced within a study of blood T cell repertoires in COVID-19. Study-level background: COVID-19 samples, acute and convalescent, were from the United States, Italy and Spain.

In the study's own analysis: The authors estimated nucleated cell counts from reference gene primer amplification. The method was immunoSEQ multiplex PCR; TCRdb's version includes in-frame clones alone and lacks a portion of them. V, J and clone size derive from that table, while D and trimming were established from the DNA sequence. Of roughly 130,000 clones detected, 88% appear once; the ten largest clones hold over 2%. Germline values: CDR1 SGHAT, CDR2 FQDESV (reference sequence). The junction had 8 bases not matched to a gene; V was cut back by 5 bases and J by 7 bases. The CDR3 spans 13 residues.

This rearrangement joins TRBV11-1 to TRBJ2-7; 7 bases are a match to TRBD1. Sequencing input: peripheral blood. This sequence was found in a human donor with COVID-19, enrolled during active disease. The donor label of this sample is uncertain. The CDR3 region has the DNA TGTGCCAGCAGCCTACAGGGGTTTGGGGAGCAGTACTTC. Translating gives CASSLQGFGEQYF.